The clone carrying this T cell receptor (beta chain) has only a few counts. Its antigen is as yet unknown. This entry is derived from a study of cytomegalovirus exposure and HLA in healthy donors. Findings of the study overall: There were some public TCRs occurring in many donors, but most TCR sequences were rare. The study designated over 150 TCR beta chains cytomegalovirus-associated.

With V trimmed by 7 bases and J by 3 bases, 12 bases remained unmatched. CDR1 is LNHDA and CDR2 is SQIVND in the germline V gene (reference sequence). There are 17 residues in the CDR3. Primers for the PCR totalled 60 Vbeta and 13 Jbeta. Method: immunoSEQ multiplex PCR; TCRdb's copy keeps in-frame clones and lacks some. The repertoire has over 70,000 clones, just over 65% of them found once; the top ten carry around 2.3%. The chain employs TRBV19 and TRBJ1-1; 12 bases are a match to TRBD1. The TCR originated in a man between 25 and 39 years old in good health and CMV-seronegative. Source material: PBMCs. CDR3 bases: TGTGCCAGTATCGGGGCTAAGGGACAGGGGGCGGACACTGAAGCTTTCTTT. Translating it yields CASIGAKGQGADTEAFF.